One and the same sample provided the 16 T cell receptor beta chains below, sequenced in a study of early T cells in non-severe SARS-CoV-2 infection. Each CDR3 protein gets one entry after TCRdb re-called the 5' RACE reads with MiXCR. This table has about 110,000 distinct CDR3 sequences, 12% appearing once. Specimen: whole blood. These receptors were obtained from an adult who was a healthcare worker with PCR-confirmed SARS-CoV-2 infection or an uninfected control (not recorded which).

In this sample, this clonotype turned up a few times. The V gene is TRBV3-1, the J gene TRBJ2-7, with D perhaps TRBD2 (5 bases). The CDR3 runs to 12 residues. V was pared by 8 bases and J by 7 bases, with 15 bases between. Germline CDR1 reads LGHDT; CDR2 reads YNNKEL (reference sequence). CDR3 residues: CASSKGAGEQYF. The CDR3 region has the DNA TGTGCCAGCTCCAAGGGCGCGGGTGAGCAGTACTTC.

The chain links TRBV3-1 to TRBJ1-2; TRBD1 might be the D (5 bases). The CDR3 runs 15 residues. Germline V gene data show CDR1 as LGHDT and CDR2 as YNNKEL (reference sequence). Between the trimmed V and J ends, which lost 6 bases and 2 bases, there was a span of 16 bases. The CDR3 nucleotides are TGTGCCAGCAGACCCGTGGGGCTTCGGAACTATGGCTACACCTTC. It yields the protein CASRPVGLRNYGYTF.

The V gene is TRBV10-3, the J gene TRBJ1-2; TRBD1 agrees at 10 bases. The V gene's germline CDR1 is ENHRY and CDR2 SYGVKD. V lost 0 bases to trimming and J lost 4 bases; unmatched junction nucleotides: 2. The length of the CDR3 is 15 residues. The CDR3 DNA follows: TGTGCCATCAGTGAGTCGGGGACAGGGGTCTATGGCTACACCTTC. This sequence encodes CAISESGTGVYGYTF.

This clonotype has at least ten counts. CDR3 sequence reads: CASSWTGNQPQHF. In nucleotides, the CDR3 is TGTGCCAGCAGTTGGACAGGCAATCAGCCCCAGCATTTT. The rearrangement links TRBV28 to TRBJ1-5; perhaps TRBD1 as D (6 bases). Looked up from germline, CDR1 is MDHEN and CDR2 is SYDVKM. This CDR3 comprises 13 residues. V was pared by 4 bases and J by 2 bases, with 6 bases between.

This clonotype was counted ten times or more. The chain carries TRBV20-1 and TRBJ2-3, with D possibly being TRBD2 (5 bases). Germline CDR1 reads DFQATT; CDR2 reads SNEGSKA (reference sequence). V lost 0 bases and J 8 bases, leaving 12 bases between the germline ends. The CDR3 has 13 amino acids. This chain's CDR3 is CSAREGSLPTQYF. CDR3 nucleotides: TGCAGTGCTAGAGAGGGGAGTCTACCTACGCAGTATTTT.

The chain couples TRBV18 to TRBJ1-1, with a tentative D call TRBD1 (5 bases). Per the germline V gene, CDR1 is KGHSH and CDR2 is LQKENI. The V end lost 5 bases, the J end lost 3 bases, and 10 bases lay between the germline ends. This CDR3 has 13 residues. The CDR3, as DNA: TGTGCCAGCTCAAACGGGGGGGACACTGAAGCTTTCTTT. Its translation is CASSNGGDTEAFF.

This clonotype was found many times. The chain uses TRBV2 and TRBJ2-4; D ambiguous. The CDR3 loop spans 11 amino acids. Germline values: CDR1 SNHLY, CDR2 FYNNEI. Trimming left V 3 bases short and J 6 bases short, with 3 bases between. DNA for the CDR3: TGTGCCAGCAGTGAGGGAAACATTCAGTACTTC. Amino acid sequence: CASSEGNIQYF.

V gene TRBV28 combines with J gene TRBJ1-4, with 9 nucleotides matching TRBD1. After removal of 6 bases from V and 6 bases from J, the junction contained 8 bases not matched to a gene. The germline gives CDR1 MDHEN, CDR2 SYDVKM. CDR3 size: 15 residues. The CDR3 DNA reads as TGTGCCAGCAGGCGCACAGGGGGCCTTCATGAAAAACTGTTTTTT. Translation: CASRRTGGLHEKLFF.

The sample holds many counts of this clonotype. This chain joins TRBV5-4 and TRBJ2-1; 12 positions agree with TRBD1. CDR3 length: 18 amino acids. Germline trimming cut 4 bases from V and 0 bases from J; bases unmatched to any gene: 8. Germline V CDR1 and CDR2: SGHNT, YYREEE (reference sequence). For the CDR3, the DNA is TGTGCCAGCAGCCGGGACAGGGGGCTTCCTCGCTCCTACAATGAGCAGTTCTTC. This encodes CASSRDRGLPRSYNEQFF.

This clonotype was recorded many times. This rearrangement joins TRBV4-2 to TRBJ2-5; no clear D gene. This CDR3 is 14 amino acids long. CDR1 is LGHNA and CDR2 is YNFKEQ in the germline V gene. The V gene lost 3 bases and the J gene lost 1 base, with 9 bases spanning the gap. The CDR3 DNA is TGTGCCAGCAGCCACGTTGGCCTCCAAGAGACCCAGTACTTC. Translated, it gives CASSHVGLQETQYF.

J is TRBJ2-1 and V is TRBV11-2, with D hard to call. Germline CDR1 is SGHAT and CDR2 is FQNNGV. This CDR3 has 16 residues. V lost 2 bases to trimming and J lost 0 bases, with 11 bases between them. In nucleotides, the CDR3 is TGTGCCAGCAGCTTACTCGAAATAAGCTCCTACAATGAGCAGTTCTTC. It encodes CASSLLEISSYNEQFF. Using reference TRBV11-2 and TRBJ2-1 for the parts outside the CDR3, the full variable domain is EAGVAQSPRYKIIEKRQSVAFWCNPISGHATLYWYQQILGQGPKLLIQFQNNGVVDDSQLPKDRFSAERLKGVDSTLKIQPAKLEDSAVYLCASSLLEISSYNEQFFGPGTRLTVL.

This clonotype occurred a few times. The chain carries TRBV20-1 and TRBJ1-2, with D uncertain. Per germline, CDR1 DFQATT and CDR2 SNEGSKA (reference sequence). This CDR3 comprises 14 residues. The V gene lost 6 bases and the J gene lost 1 base, with 15 bases spanning the gap. CDR3 region: CSASPEGGNYGYTF. CDR3 in DNA: TGCAGTGCGTCCCCAGAGGGCGGTAACTATGGCTACACCTTC.

The chain recombines TRBV7-6 with TRBJ1-2, with unresolved D. The CDR3 length is 15 residues. Per the germline V gene, CDR1 is SGHVS and CDR2 is FNYEAQ. V was pared by 4 bases and J by 3 bases, with 15 bases between. The CDR3 nucleotides read TGTGCCAGCAGCTCCCGGCGGGGAACAGACTATGGCTACACCTTC. This gives the protein CASSSRRGTDYGYTF.

This chain joins TRBV9 and TRBJ2-7; 10 bases fit TRBD2. The V gene end was trimmed by 2 bases and the J gene end by 7 bases; junction bases not matched to a gene: 9. The CDR3 spans 15 residues. Germline CDR1 SGDLS, CDR2 YYNGEE. As DNA, the CDR3 is TGTGCCAGCAGCGTGGAAGAACGGACTAGCGGAGAGCAGTACTTC. This translates into CASSVEERTSGEQYF.

The rearrangement uses TRBV29-1 and TRBJ2-3, with 11 bases that match TRBD2. Unmatched junction bases numbered 6, after V lost 5 bases and J lost 2 bases. This CDR3 region has 15 residues. From germline, CDR1 is SQVTM and CDR2 ANQGSEA. CDR3 coding DNA: TGCAGCGTTCACGGGACTAGCGGCCACACAGATACGCAGTATTTT. Translating gives CSVHGTSGHTDTQYF.

In this sample, this clonotype turned up many times. The CDR3 sequence: CASTLTGLNTEAFF. DNA of the CDR3: TGTGCCAGCACCCTGACAGGTCTGAACACTGAAGCTTTCTTT. This chain links TRBV28 with TRBJ1-1, with D tentatively TRBD1 (6 bases). This CDR3 spans 14 amino acids. CDR1 MDHEN and CDR2 SYDVKM come from the germline V gene. Deletions cut 7 bases from V and 0 bases from J, with 12 bases between.